The rows below give T cell receptor beta chains drawn from one sample of a study of blood T cell repertoires in COVID-19. Using immunoSEQ multiplex PCR, the repertoire was profiled, and TCRdb retains in-frame clones only, with some absent. The data contain 250,000 to 400,000 clones, approximately 88% of them seen just once; the ten biggest clones take up approximately 1.6%. Sequenced material: peripheral blood. The receptors originated from a woman aged 30 to 39 with COVID-19, enrolled during active disease. Both conserved end residues are part of each CDR3. Fields, in order: J gene, V gene, clone size, D gene, CDR3 DNA, CDR3 protein. D genes are given only for firm matches. Clone size, where shown, is once, few, many, or a class for clones that have expanded.

>TRBJ1-2|TRBV3-1/TRBV3-2|NA|TRBD1
TGTGCCAGCAGCCAAGGCATTCAGGGGGTGTATGGCTACACCTTC
CASSQGIQGVYGYTF
>TRBJ1-3|TRBV9|NA|NA
TGTGCCAGCAGCGTAGGCCAGTCTGGAAACACCATATATTTT
CASSVGQSGNTIYF
>TRBJ2-2|TRBV7-8|NA|NA
TGTGCCAGCAGCTTAGGAGGGGGGGCGAGCACCGGGGAGCTGTTTTTT
CASSLGGGASTGELFF
>TRBJ1-2|TRBV29-1|NA|TRBD1
TGCAGCGTTACGGGACAGTCAAGGTACTATGGCTACACCTTC
CSVTGQSRYYGYTF
>TRBJ1-4|TRBV15|few|NA
TGTGCCACCAGAAGAGATCAGTCCAGGGAAGAAAAACTGTTTTTT
CATRRDQSREEKLFF
>TRBJ2-7|TRBV5-4|NA|TRBD1
TGTGCCAGCAGCTCCATTCCCGGGGACAGTCGATTC
CASSSIPGDSRF
>TRBJ2-3|TRBV24-1|NA|NA
TGTGCCACCAGTCCCTTTGGACGCTGGGGAGAAACAGATACGCAGTATTTT
CATSPFGRWGETDTQYF
>TRBJ1-1|TRBV24-1|NA|NA
TGTGCCACCAGTGAGCCGGACAGTACTGAAGCTTTCTTT
CATSEPDSTEAFF
>TRBJ1-2|TRBV14|NA|NA
TGTGCCAGCAGCCAACAGAACTATGGCTACACCTTC
CASSQQNYGYTF
>TRBJ2-7|TRBV19|NA|TRBD1
TGTGCCAGTAGTGTAGACAGGGTGAACGAGCAGTACTTC
CASSVDRVNEQYF
>TRBJ1-2|TRBV20-1|NA|NA
TGCAGTGCTAGTAAGACAGTCTATGGCTACACCTTC
CSASKTVYGYTF
>TRBJ1-5|TRBV2|NA|NA
TGTGCCAGCAGTTGGGACGGGCGGGGGCAGCCCCAGCATTTT
CASSWDGRGQPQHF
>TRBJ1-5|TRBV7-6|few|NA
TGTGCCAGCAGCTTAGCGCGGTATCAGCCCCAGCATTTT
CASSLARYQPQHF
>TRBJ2-1|TRBV6-5|NA|TRBD1
TGTGCCAGCAGTCGACAGGGCAATGAGCAGTTCTTC
CASSRQGNEQFF
>TRBJ2-5|TRBV5-6|once|TRBD2
TGTGCCAGCCAGACTAGCGCAGAGACCCAGTACTTC
CASQTSAETQYF
>TRBJ2-1|TRBV12-3/TRBV12-4|once|NA
TGTGCCAGCAGTCTCATCTCCGGGACAGAGCAGTTCTTC
CASSLISGTEQFF
>TRBJ1-1|TRBV28|NA|NA
TGTGCCAGCAGTTTACCCCCCCCCGAGGGTGAAGCTTTCTTT
CASSLPPPEGEAFF
>TRBJ1-2|TRBV5-1|NA|TRBD1
TGCGCCAGCAGCTCGACGGACAGGAGCGGCTACACCTTC
CASSSTDRSGYTF
>TRBJ2-3|TRBV27|NA|NA
TGTGCCAGCAGTTTATCGCCGGGAGGCACAGATACGCAGTATTTT
CASSLSPGGTDTQYF
>TRBJ2-3|TRBV5-1|NA|TRBD2
TGCGCCAGCAGCTTGGCCTCAGCGGGGGCCTCCGGGGATACGCAGTATTTT
CASSLASAGASGDTQYF
>TRBJ1-6|TRBV2|NA|TRBD1
TGTGCCAGCAGTTGGAGGGACAGGGGCTATAATTCACCCCTCCACTTT
CASSWRDRGYNSPLHF
>TRBJ1-1|TRBV2|NA|TRBD1
TGTGCCAGCAGCCGACAGGGGGCGCCCACTGAAGCTTTCTTT
CASSRQGAPTEAFF
>TRBJ2-1|TRBV5-1|NA|TRBD2
TGCGCCAGCAGCTTGGTGTCTAGCGGGGGGAGCAATGAGCAGTTCTTC
CASSLVSSGGSNEQFF
>TRBJ2-2|TRBV4-3|NA|NA
TGCGCCAGCAGCCAAGATCGGGGTTTCACCGGGGAGCTGTTTTTT
CASSQDRGFTGELFF
>TRBJ2-2|TRBV4-1|NA|TRBD2
TGCGCCAGCAGCCAAGGAGAAGCGGGGGTAACGGCCGGGGAGCTGTTTTTT
CASSQGEAGVTAGELFF
>TRBJ2-1|TRBV5-1|NA|TRBD1
TGCGCCAGCAGCAGTGGACAGGAATACAATGAGCAGTTCTTC
CASSSGQEYNEQFF
>TRBJ2-2|TRBV19|once|NA
TGTGCCAGTACCCCCGGTCCGGGCGGGGCCGTCACCGGGGAGCTGTTTTTT
CASTPGPGGAVTGELFF
>TRBJ2-3|TRBV9|NA|TRBD2
TGTGCCAGCAGCGTAGATCTTTTCCGGGGGGGCCAGGATACGCAGTATTTT
CASSVDLFRGGQDTQYF
>TRBJ1-1|TRBV28|NA|NA
TGTGCCAGCAGCCAACAGGGCGGCACTGAAGCTTTCTTT
CASSQQGGTEAFF
>TRBJ2-3|TRBV3-1/TRBV3-2|NA|TRBD1
TGTGCCAGCAGCCCACACAGGGGAAGCACAGATACGCAGTATTTT
CASSPHRGSTDTQYF
>TRBJ1-3|TRBV6-5|NA|NA
TGTGCCAGCAACACGGGCAGGGGCTCTGGAAACACCATATATTTT
CASNTGRGSGNTIYF
>TRBJ2-1|TRBV7-9|NA|NA
TGTGCCAGCACTACCCCGGGGCGGGGCTCCTACAATGAGCAGTTCTTC
CASTTPGRGSYNEQFF
>TRBJ1-5|TRBV27|NA|TRBD1
TGTGCCAGCAGAACCCAGGGGGCGAGCAATCAGCCCCAGCATTTT
CASRTQGASNQPQHF
>TRBJ2-5|TRBV29-1|NA|NA
TGCAGCGTTGGCCATTCCGGGACCCAGTACTTC
CSVGHSGTQYF
>TRBJ2-1|TRBV7-8|NA|TRBD2
TGTGCCAGCAGACTGCCGGGGGGGGGCTACAATGAGCAGTTCTTC
CASRLPGGGYNEQFF
>TRBJ1-1|TRBV6-5|NA|TRBD1
TGTGCCAGCCAACGTACAGGGGGAAGGGCTGAAGCTTTCTTT
CASQRTGGRAEAFF
>TRBJ2-1|TRBV4-2|NA|NA
TGTGCCAGCAGCGAGGAGGGTGAGCAGTTCTTC
CASSEEGEQFF
>TRBJ1-3|TRBV10-3|once|TRBD1
TGTGCCATAGGGACAGGGCGCGGAAACACCATATATTTT
CAIGTGRGNTIYF
>TRBJ2-7|TRBV7-2|few|TRBD1
TGTGCCAGCTCTACCGGGACAGGGCCCTACGAGCAGTACTTC
CASSTGTGPYEQYF
>TRBJ1-1|TRBV24-1|NA|TRBD1
TGTGCCACCAGGGACAGGGGTACTGAAGCTTTCTTT
CATRDRGTEAFF
>TRBJ1-5|TRBV2|NA|TRBD1
TGTGCCAGCAAGGGACAGCACCTTAGCAATCAGCCCCAGCATTTT
CASKGQHLSNQPQHF